Shown below are 12 T cell receptor beta chains from a single sample sequenced in a study of Ad26.COV2.S vaccination and SARS-CoV-2 variants. Sequenced by immunoSEQ multiplex PCR; TCRdb stores in-frame clones only, minus some. The sample carries around 450,000 clones, approximately 89% recorded once. Specified treatment: about 20 received Ad26.COV2.S at low or high dose, single or two shots; several received placebo; per-sample allocation not given. Sampling occurred on day 63 after the first vaccine or placebo injection. Material: peripheral blood, obtained in a trial of Ad26.COV2.S vaccine versus placebo. These TCRs come from a person between 18 and 59 years old who received the Ad26.COV2.S COVID-19 vaccine or a placebo.

The chain couples TRBV23-1 to TRBJ1-1; possibly TRBD1 for D (5 bases). TRBV23-1 is treated as an ORF (open reading frame) with a function not yet certain. With 4 bases removed from V and 0 bases from J, the gap between germline ends came to 24 bases. CDR3 length: 19 residues. CDR3 nucleotides: TGCGCCAGCAGTCTCATTCCACGGGCATGGACAATCATGAACACTGAAGCTTTCTTT. As protein: CASSLIPRAWTIMNTEAFF.

The chain couples TRBV18 to TRBJ1-2; tentatively, D is TRBD1 (6 bases). The ends were cut back, 2 bases at V and 5 bases at J, with 15 bases in the middle. Per germline, CDR1 KGHSH and CDR2 LQKENI. The CDR3 sequence is 15 residues long. For the CDR3, the DNA is TGTGCCAGCTCACCAAAGGGGGGCGGATCTTATGGCTACACCTTC. This encodes CASSPKGGGSYGYTF.

The V gene is TRBV4-3, the J gene TRBJ1-3; D remains ambiguous. In germline, CDR1 is LGHNA, CDR2 YSLEER. This CDR3 has 13 amino acids. V was trimmed by 4 bases and J by 7 bases, leaving 11 bases between them. CDR3 DNA: TGCGCCAGCAGCCCCCCCCATCCCAACACCATATATTTT. This sequence encodes CASSPPHPNTIYF.

This clone was seen repeatedly, ten times or more. This rearrangement joins TRBV2 to TRBJ2-3; TRBD2 matches at 10 bases. The CDR3 runs 16 residues. J gave up 2 bases and V 6 bases, and 8 bases lay outside the gene matches. CDR1 and CDR2 (germline): SNHLY, FYNNEI. The CDR3 sequence is CASRRLAGVNTDTQYF. DNA of the CDR3: TGTGCCAGCAGGCGCCTAGCGGGAGTCAACACAGATACGCAGTATTTT. The variable domain in full, completed from reference TRBV2 and TRBJ2-3, reads EPEVTQTPSHQVTQMGQEVILRCVPISNHLYFYWYRQILGQKVEFLVSFYNNEISEKSEIFDDQFSVERPDGSNFTLKIRSTKLEDSAMYFCASRRLAGVNTDTQYFGPGTRLTVL.

The rearrangement joins TRBV2 to TRBJ2-7; D gene uncertain. The V end lost 8 bases, the J end lost 5 bases, and 16 bases lay between the germline ends. Germline assignment: CDR1 SNHLY and CDR2 FYNNEI. This CDR3 has 13 residues. The DNA of the CDR3 is TGTGCCAGCTTGCCCAGGACCCTCCACGAGCAGTACTTC. Translated, it gives CASLPRTLHEQYF.

The chain uses TRBV15 and TRBJ2-1; D is perhaps TRBD1 (6 bases). Trimming removed 0 bases at V and 10 bases at J, with 13 bases between. Germline CDR1 LNHNV, CDR2 YYDKDF (reference sequence). This CDR3 has 14 residues. CDR3 sequence (DNA): TGTGCCACCAGCAGAGAATACAGGGTTGGGGAGCAGTTCTTC. It yields the protein CATSREYRVGEQFF. The variable domain in full, with the rest retrieved from reference TRBV15 and TRBJ2-1, is DAMVIQNPRYQVTQFGKPVTLSCSQTLNHNVMYWYQQKSSQAPKLLFHYYDKDFNNEADTPDNFQSRRPNTSFCFLDIRSPGLGDTAMYLCATSREYRVGEQFFGPGTRLTVL.

The chain uses TRBV2 and TRBJ2-1; D may be TRBD1 (6 bases). This CDR3 is 14 amino acids long. V lost 7 bases to trimming and J lost 3 bases, with 13 bases between them. In germline, CDR1 is SNHLY, CDR2 FYNNEI. The CDR3 region is CASNQQGSYNEQFF. The CDR3 nucleotides read TGTGCCAGCAATCAACAGGGCAGCTACAATGAGCAGTTCTTC.

The rearrangement links TRBV24-1 to TRBJ1-1; D gene unclear. Germline CDR1 KGHDR, CDR2 SFDVKD. The CDR3 is 15 amino acids. V lost 2 bases to trimming and J lost 1 base, with 10 bases between them. The CDR3 sequence: CATSDSRTSNTEAFF. CDR3 coding DNA: TGTGCCACCAGTGATTCCCGGACGTCGAACACTGAAGCTTTCTTT.

The rearrangement links TRBV9 to TRBJ1-6; D ambiguous. CDR1 SGDLS and CDR2 YYNGEE come from the germline V gene. Deletions cut 3 bases from V and 13 bases from J, with 14 bases between. The CDR3 runs 13 residues. The CDR3 sequence is CASSALTSPPLHF. The CDR3 bases are TGTGCCAGCAGCGCCCTCACTAGCCCGCCCCTCCACTTT.

There are a few counts of this clone. This sample also contains other DNA sequences that code for the same CDR3. The rearrangement uses TRBV7-3 and TRBJ2-3; D gene unclear. Germline V CDR1 and CDR2: SGHTA, FQGTGA. This CDR3 spans 12 amino acids. V shed 1 base and J shed 1 base, with 0 bases lying between them. The CDR3: CASSLSTDTQYF. The CDR3 DNA reads TGTGCCAGCAGCTTAAGCACAGATACGCAGTATTTT.

V and J are TRBV7-2 and TRBJ1-6, with a tentative D call TRBD1 (6 bases). V was cut by 4 bases and J by 0 bases, with 13 bases left in between. CDR1 and CDR2 (germline): SGHTA, FQGNSA. The CDR3 is 17 residues long. CDR3 bases: TGTGCCAGCAGCTGGGGGCGGGGAAGCTCCTATAATTCACCCCTCCACTTT. Amino acids: CASSWGRGSSYNSPLHF.

The chain has TRBV30 and TRBJ2-7; D may match TRBD1 or TRBD2 (6 bases each). The CDR3 length is 15 residues. From germline, CDR1 is GTSNPN and CDR2 SVGIG (reference sequence). Deletions cut 3 bases from V and 7 bases from J, with 22 bases between. In DNA, the CDR3 is TGTGCCTGGAGACGACTAGTCAAAGAGAGGGGGGAGCAGTACGTC. Translation gives CAWRRLVKERGEQYV.